The clone carrying this TCR beta chain occurred many times. Its matching antigen is unknown. The data are from a study of T cell clonality in common variable immunodeficiency. Study-level results: CVID patient heterogeneity limited repertoire-clinical complication correlations. Fewer TCRbeta clones were shared among CVID subjects than controls.

Sequencing used immunoSEQ multiplex PCR; TCRdb keeps in-frame clones, though not all of them. The data show some 30,000 clones, none appearing only once, with 4.5% held by the ten largest. This TCR derives from a person aged 18-69 years in good health. Sequenced sample: peripheral blood mononuclear cells.

Partial CDR3 DNA: TGTGCCAGCAGTCCTACAGGGAACGAG. Protein product: CASSPTGNE. The CDR3, in full, reads CASSPTGNEQYF. This rearrangement joins TRBV7-8 to TRBJ2-7; possible D gene TRBD1, 6 bases. The CDR3 end falls 3 residues outside the read, so it is completed with the germline J gene. The ends were cut back, 6 bases at V and 5 bases at J, with 11 bases in the middle. The germline V gene has CDR1 SGHVS and CDR2 FQNEAQ. There are 12 residues in the CDR3.